This T cell receptor beta chain comes out of a study of neurological immune-mediated disorders. MiXCR was run by TCRdb on the 5' RACE reads, yielding one entry per CDR3 protein. The sample lists about 22,000 distinct CDR3 sequences; 10% were seen once. Per the germline V gene, CDR1 is SGHVS and CDR2 is FNYEAQ. The CDR3 has 16 amino acids. Trimming removed 5 bases at V and 2 bases at J, with 17 bases between. The sample consisted of PBMCs. The origin of this receptor is a woman aged 55-69 years with HTLV-1-associated myelopathy (HAM/TSP). The chain carries TRBV7-6 and TRBJ2-3; D gene uncertain. The CDR3 DNA reads as TGTGCCAGCAGCCCCAACCGGGCAATGCACACAGATACGCAGTATTTT. Protein sequence: CASSPNRAMHTDTQYF.